The rows below give T cell receptor beta chains drawn from one sample of a study of T cells after yellow fever vaccination. TCRdb independently ran MiXCR on the 5' RACE reads; one entry per CDR3 protein. The table includes approximately 120,000 distinct CDR3 sequences, nearly 15% detected once. Sequenced material: CD8+ T cells sorted from PBMCs, taken 5 days after the yellow fever booster vaccination. The receptors here all came from a man aged 18 to 30 who received the YFV17D yellow fever vaccine. The CDR3 runs from the conserved cysteine through the conserved F or W. D genes are given only for firm matches. Clone size, where shown, is once, few, many, or a class for clones that have expanded.

J: TRBJ2-1
size: few
V: TRBV7-3
length: 15
D: NA
CDR3: CASSVILSSYNEQFF
DNA: TGTGCCAGCAGCGTGATTCTTAGCTCCTACAATGAGCAGTTCTTC

J: TRBJ2-1
size: few
V: TRBV7-2
length: 13
D: NA
CDR3: CASSLEWTGEQFF
DNA: TGTGCCAGCAGCTTGGAATGGACGGGTGAGCAGTTCTTC

J: TRBJ1-2
size: NA
V: TRBV6-1
length: 12
D: NA
CDR3: CASSESPETYTF
DNA: TGTGCCAGCAGTGAATCCCCTGAGACTTACACCTTC

J: TRBJ2-7
size: NA
V: TRBV11-2
length: 14
D: NA
CDR3: CASSYPLSSYEQYF
DNA: TGTGCCAGCAGCTACCCCCTGAGCTCCTACGAGCAGTACTTC

J: TRBJ2-1
size: NA
V: TRBV4-2
length: 15
D: NA
CDR3: CASSQEASPTNEQFF
DNA: TGTGCCAGCAGCCAAGAGGCGAGTCCCACCAATGAGCAGTTCTTC

J: TRBJ2-1
size: few
V: TRBV7-9
length: 12
D: NA
CDR3: CASSLVLVEQFF
DNA: TGTGCCAGCAGCTTAGTATTAGTTGAGCAGTTCTTC

J: TRBJ2-7
size: few
V: TRBV11-2
length: 16
D: NA
CDR3: CASSLRVGGLAYEQYF
DNA: TGTGCCAGCAGCCTTAGGGTTGGAGGTTTAGCCTACGAGCAGTACTTC

J: TRBJ1-3
size: NA
V: TRBV14
length: 17
D: NA
CDR3: CASSPGEDRGSGNTIYF
DNA: TGTGCCAGCAGCCCAGGAGAAGACAGAGGCTCTGGAAACACCATATATTTT

J: TRBJ1-1
size: NA
V: TRBV7-9
length: 17
D: NA
CDR3: CASSLVGGAGPNTEAFF
DNA: TGTGCCAGCAGCTTAGTTGGTGGGGCGGGGCCGAACACTGAAGCTTTCTTT

J: TRBJ2-3
size: NA
V: TRBV1
length: 15
D: NA
CDR3: CTSRGSTTGKGTQYF
DNA: TGCACCAGCAGGGGGTCCACGACGGGGAAGGGTACGCAGTATTTT

J: TRBJ1-1
size: few
V: TRBV4-1
length: 16
D: NA
CDR3: CASSQESGVGNTEAFF
DNA: TGCGCCAGCAGCCAAGAATCAGGGGTCGGGAACACTGAAGCTTTCTTT

J: TRBJ2-7
size: few
V: TRBV7-9
length: 15
D: TRBD1
CDR3: CASSLRDRPIYEQYF
DNA: TGTGCCAGCAGCTTAAGGGACAGACCGATCTACGAGCAGTACTTC

J: TRBJ2-2
size: few
V: TRBV11-3
length: 15
D: NA
CDR3: CASSPSLANTGELFF
DNA: TGTGCCAGCAGCCCCTCGCTAGCCAACACCGGGGAGCTGTTTTTT

J: TRBJ2-1
size: few
V: TRBV7-7
length: 17
D: TRBD2
CDR3: CASSLGPRGGPVNEQFF
DNA: TGTGCCAGCAGCTTAGGTCCTCGGGGGGGGCCCGTCAATGAGCAGTTCTTC

J: TRBJ2-3
size: few
V: TRBV6-2/TRBV6-3
length: 15
D: NA
CDR3: CASSYEGLSKDTQYF
DNA: TGTGCCAGCAGTTACGAAGGTCTCTCCAAGGATACGCAGTATTTT

J: TRBJ2-4
size: NA
V: TRBV20-1
length: 14
D: NA
CDR3: CSARDRGAKNIQYF
DNA: TGCAGTGCTAGAGACAGGGGAGCCAAAAACATTCAGTACTTC

J: TRBJ2-1
size: few
V: TRBV4-1
length: 14
D: TRBD2
CDR3: CASRGTSGDNEQFF
DNA: TGCGCCAGTCGAGGGACTAGCGGGGACAATGAGCAGTTCTTC

J: TRBJ1-1
size: NA
V: TRBV7-9
length: 14
D: NA
CDR3: CASTYRDTYREAFF
DNA: TGTGCCAGCACCTACCGGGACACCTATCGTGAAGCTTTCTTT

J: TRBJ2-2
size: many
V: TRBV5-1
length: 14
D: NA
CDR3: CASSLGQGPGELFF
DNA: TGCGCCAGCAGCTTGGGTCAGGGTCCCGGGGAGCTGTTTTTT

J: TRBJ2-1
size: few
V: TRBV12-3/TRBV12-4
length: 13
D: NA
CDR3: CASSLSGGDSWFF
DNA: TGTGCCAGCAGTTTATCTGGCGGGGACAGTTGGTTCTTC

J: TRBJ1-3
size: NA
V: TRBV13
length: 14
D: NA
CDR3: CASRRRSSGNTIYF
DNA: TGTGCCAGCAGACGACGGAGCTCTGGAAACACCATATATTTT

J: TRBJ2-2
size: NA
V: TRBV4-1
length: 16
D: NA
CDR3: CASSQDSPVVTGELFF
DNA: TGCGCCAGCAGCCAAGATTCCCCCGTGGTCACCGGGGAGCTGTTTTTT

J: TRBJ1-1
size: NA
V: TRBV5-1
length: 14
D: TRBD1
CDR3: CASSGGTVNTEAFF
DNA: TGCGCCAGCAGCGGCGGGACAGTGAACACTGAAGCTTTCTTT

J: TRBJ2-1
size: NA
V: TRBV4-1
length: 13
D: TRBD2
CDR3: CASSHSSGGEQFF
DNA: TGCGCCAGCAGCCATTCCTCGGGGGGTGAGCAGTTCTTC

J: TRBJ2-1
size: many
V: TRBV4-3
length: 13
D: NA
CDR3: CASSHAQSNEQFF
DNA: TGCGCCAGCAGCCACGCCCAGAGCAATGAGCAGTTCTTC

J: TRBJ1-2
size: NA
V: TRBV12-3/TRBV12-4
length: 17
D: TRBD1
CDR3: CASSFDLKGAGQYGYTF
DNA: TGTGCCAGCAGTTTTGATTTGAAGGGGGCCGGACAATATGGCTACACCTTC

J: TRBJ2-1
size: NA
V: TRBV12-3/TRBV12-4
length: 11
D: NA
CDR3: CASSIGTEQFF
DNA: TGTGCCAGCAGCATAGGGACAGAGCAGTTCTTC

J: TRBJ1-2
size: NA
V: TRBV6-5
length: 13
D: NA
CDR3: CASSSGYRYGYTF
DNA: TGTGCCAGCAGTTCAGGGTATAGGTATGGCTACACCTTC

J: TRBJ1-5
size: NA
V: TRBV6-2/TRBV6-3
length: 13
D: NA
CDR3: CASATASNQPQHF
DNA: TGTGCCAGCGCAACGGCTAGCAATCAGCCCCAGCATTTT

J: TRBJ1-2
size: NA
V: TRBV4-3
length: 16
D: TRBD1
CDR3: CASSQATGPPNYGYTF
DNA: TGCGCCAGCAGCCAAGCGACAGGGCCCCCTAACTATGGCTACACCTTC

J: TRBJ1-5
size: few
V: TRBV12-3/TRBV12-4
length: 13
D: NA
CDR3: CASNQEGNQPQHF
DNA: TGTGCCAGCAACCAAGAAGGTAATCAGCCCCAGCATTTT

J: TRBJ2-1
size: NA
V: TRBV11-2
length: 22
D: TRBD2
CDR3: CASSLIETVSDSGKKIFNEQFF
DNA: TGTGCCAGCAGCTTAATCGAAACGGTATCGGATAGCGGGAAGAAAATATTCAATGAGCAGTTCTTC

J: TRBJ2-1
size: NA
V: TRBV27
length: 15
D: NA
CDR3: CASTLGGPSYNEQFF
DNA: TGTGCCAGCACCCTGGGGGGGCCCTCCTACAATGAGCAGTTCTTC

J: TRBJ2-7
size: many
V: TRBV5-1
length: 15
D: TRBD1
CDR3: CASSHTGGSSYEQYF
DNA: TGCGCCAGCAGCCATACAGGGGGGTCATCCTACGAGCAGTACTTC

J: TRBJ2-5
size: few
V: TRBV7-2
length: 13
D: NA
CDR3: CASSFWGGETQYF
DNA: TGTGCCAGCAGCTTCTGGGGCGGGGAGACCCAGTACTTC

J: TRBJ2-7
size: NA
V: TRBV4-1
length: 14
D: NA
CDR3: CASSPKTDHYEQYF
DNA: TGCGCCAGCAGCCCAAAAACGGACCACTACGAGCAGTACTTC

J: TRBJ2-5
size: NA
V: TRBV7-2
length: 15
D: TRBD1
CDR3: CASSLQGALQETQYF
DNA: TGTGCCAGCAGCTTGCAGGGGGCCCTCCAAGAGACCCAGTACTTC

J: TRBJ1-1
size: NA
V: TRBV6-6
length: 15
D: NA
CDR3: CASSPPGGGETEAFF
DNA: TGTGCCAGCAGTCCACCCGGTGGGGGGGAGACTGAAGCTTTCTTT

J: TRBJ2-3
size: NA
V: TRBV7-3
length: 13
D: NA
CDR3: CASSGASTDTQYF
DNA: TGTGCCAGCAGCGGAGCCTCGACAGATACGCAGTATTTT

J: TRBJ1-2
size: few
V: TRBV29-1
length: 12
D: TRBD1
CDR3: CSVALGTGGYTF
DNA: TGCAGCGTAGCCCTCGGGACAGGGGGCTACACCTTC

J: TRBJ2-5
size: NA
V: TRBV11-2
length: 15
D: NA
CDR3: CASSSHPSPQETQYF
DNA: TGTGCCAGCAGCTCCCACCCCTCGCCTCAAGAGACCCAGTACTTC

J: TRBJ2-5
size: NA
V: TRBV3-1
length: 16
D: NA
CDR3: CASSQVNWGRGETQYF
DNA: TGTGCCAGCAGCCAAGTTAACTGGGGGCGCGGGGAGACCCAGTACTTC

J: TRBJ2-7
size: few
V: TRBV15
length: 14
D: NA
CDR3: CATSLSGTTDEQYF
DNA: TGTGCCACCAGCCTCTCCGGGACAACGGACGAGCAGTACTTC

J: TRBJ1-5
size: NA
V: TRBV5-6
length: 14
D: NA
CDR3: CASSLSGASQPQHF
DNA: TGTGCCAGCAGCTTGTCCGGGGCCTCTCAGCCCCAGCATTTT

J: TRBJ2-5
size: NA
V: TRBV5-4
length: 14
D: NA
CDR3: CASSFLSGQETQYF
DNA: TGTGCCAGCAGCTTTCTTAGCGGACAAGAGACCCAGTACTTC

J: TRBJ2-1
size: NA
V: TRBV4-3
length: 16
D: NA
CDR3: CASSQEVGLGGREQFF
DNA: TGCGCCAGCAGCCAAGAGGTAGGGCTAGGTGGTAGGGAGCAGTTCTTC

J: TRBJ1-2
size: NA
V: TRBV9
length: 12
D: NA
CDR3: CASSVGQDGYTF
DNA: TGTGCCAGCAGCGTAGGCCAGGACGGCTACACCTTC

J: TRBJ2-1
size: NA
V: TRBV20-1
length: 16
D: TRBD2
CDR3: CSARGSGGLTYNEQFF
DNA: TGCAGTGCTAGAGGTAGCGGGGGATTAACCTACAATGAGCAGTTCTTC

J: TRBJ2-2
size: few
V: TRBV7-9
length: 15
D: TRBD1
CDR3: CASSAGTVNTGELFF
DNA: TGTGCCAGCAGCGCCGGGACAGTGAACACCGGGGAGCTGTTTTTT

J: TRBJ2-1
size: NA
V: TRBV7-3
length: 15
D: NA
CDR3: CASSLSLGAGNEQFF
DNA: TGTGCCAGCAGCTTATCGCTGGGGGCGGGGAATGAGCAGTTCTTC

J: TRBJ1-1
size: few
V: TRBV10-3
length: 11
D: NA
CDR3: CATEGLGEAFF
DNA: TGTGCCACCGAAGGTTTAGGGGAAGCTTTCTTT